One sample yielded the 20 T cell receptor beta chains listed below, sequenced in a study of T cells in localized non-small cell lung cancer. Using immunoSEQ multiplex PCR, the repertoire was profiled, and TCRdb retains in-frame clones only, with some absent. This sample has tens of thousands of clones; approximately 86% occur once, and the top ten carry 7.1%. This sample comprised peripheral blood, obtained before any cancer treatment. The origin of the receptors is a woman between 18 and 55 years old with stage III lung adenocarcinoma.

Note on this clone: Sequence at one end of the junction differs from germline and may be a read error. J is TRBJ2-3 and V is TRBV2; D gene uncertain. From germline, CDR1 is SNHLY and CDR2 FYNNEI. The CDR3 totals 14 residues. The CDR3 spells CASREVTSTDTQYF. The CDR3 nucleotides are TGTGCCAGCAGGGAAGTAACTTCTACAGATACGCAGTATTTT.

CDR3 amino acids: CASSFGQGGVNEQFF. Written as DNA, the CDR3 is TGCGCCAGCAGCTTCGGACAGGGAGGGGTCAATGAGCAGTTCTTC. The chain employs TRBV5-1 and TRBJ2-1; D is perhaps TRBD1 (8 bases). CDR3 length equals 15 residues. CDR1 is SGHRS, CDR2 YFSETQ, per germline. The V end lost 2 bases, the J end lost 6 bases, and 15 bases lay between the germline ends.

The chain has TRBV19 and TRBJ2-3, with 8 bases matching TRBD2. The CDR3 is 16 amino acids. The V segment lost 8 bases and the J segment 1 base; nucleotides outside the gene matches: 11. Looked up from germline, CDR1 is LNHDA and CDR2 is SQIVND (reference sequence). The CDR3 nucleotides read TGTGCCAGTTCTAACCGGGGGGGGGATGGCACAGATACGCAGTATTTT. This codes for CASSNRGGDGTDTQYF.

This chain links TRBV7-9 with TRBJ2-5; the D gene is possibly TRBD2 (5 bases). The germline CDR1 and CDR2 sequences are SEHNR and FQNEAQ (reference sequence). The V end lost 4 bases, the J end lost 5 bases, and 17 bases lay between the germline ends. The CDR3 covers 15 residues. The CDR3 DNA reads TGTGCCAGCAGCTCGGACTGGAATCAGGCGGAGACCCAGTACTTC. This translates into CASSSDWNQAETQYF. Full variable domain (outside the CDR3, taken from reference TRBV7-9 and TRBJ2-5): DTGVSQNPRHKITKRGQNVTFRCDPISEHNRLYWYRQTLGQGPEFLTYFQNEAQLEKSRLLSDRFSAERPKGSFSTLEIQRTEQGDSAMYLCASSSDWNQAETQYFGPGTRLLVL.

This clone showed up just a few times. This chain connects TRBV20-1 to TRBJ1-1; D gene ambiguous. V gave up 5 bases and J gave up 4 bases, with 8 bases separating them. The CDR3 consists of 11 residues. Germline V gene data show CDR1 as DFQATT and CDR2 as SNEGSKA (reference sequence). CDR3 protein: CSAQGSTEAFF. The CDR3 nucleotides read TGCAGTGCTCAAGGTAGCACTGAAGCTTTCTTT.

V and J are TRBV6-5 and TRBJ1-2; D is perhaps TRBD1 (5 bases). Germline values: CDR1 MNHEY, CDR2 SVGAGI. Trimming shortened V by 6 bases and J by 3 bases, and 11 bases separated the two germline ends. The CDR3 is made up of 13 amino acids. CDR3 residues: CASSAGADYGYTF. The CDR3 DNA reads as TGTGCCAGCAGCGCTGGGGCCGACTATGGCTACACCTTC.

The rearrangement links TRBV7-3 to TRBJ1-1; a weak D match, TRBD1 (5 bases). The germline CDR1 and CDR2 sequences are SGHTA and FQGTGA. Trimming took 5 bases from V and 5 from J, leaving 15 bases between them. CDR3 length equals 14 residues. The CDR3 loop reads CASSPRGGGTEAFF. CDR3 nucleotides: TGTGCCAGCAGCCCCCGGGGCGGGGGGACTGAAGCTTTCTTT.

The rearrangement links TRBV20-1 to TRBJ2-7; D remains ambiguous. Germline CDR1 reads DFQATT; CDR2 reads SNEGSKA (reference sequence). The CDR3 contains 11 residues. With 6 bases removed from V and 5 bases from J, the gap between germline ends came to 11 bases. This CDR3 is CSAKTDHEQYF. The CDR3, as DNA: TGCAGTGCCAAAACAGACCACGAGCAGTACTTC.

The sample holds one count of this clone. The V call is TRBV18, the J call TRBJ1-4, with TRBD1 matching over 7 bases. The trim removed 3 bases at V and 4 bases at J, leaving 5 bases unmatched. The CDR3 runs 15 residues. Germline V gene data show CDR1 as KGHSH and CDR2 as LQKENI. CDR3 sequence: CASSPRQGGNEKLFF. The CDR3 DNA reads TGTGCCAGCTCACCCCGACAGGGCGGTAATGAAAAACTGTTTTTT.

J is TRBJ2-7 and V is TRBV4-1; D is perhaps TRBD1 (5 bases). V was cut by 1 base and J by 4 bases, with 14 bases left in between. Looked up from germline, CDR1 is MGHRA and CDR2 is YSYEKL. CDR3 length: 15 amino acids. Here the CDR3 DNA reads TGCGCCAGCAGCCAAGCAGATGCAGGGCTGTACGAGCAGTACTTC. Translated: CASSQADAGLYEQYF.

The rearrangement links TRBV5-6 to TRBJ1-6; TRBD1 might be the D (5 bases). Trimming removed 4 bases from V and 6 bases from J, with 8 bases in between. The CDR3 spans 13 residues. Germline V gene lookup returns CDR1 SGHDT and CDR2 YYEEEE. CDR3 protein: CASSVRANSPLHF. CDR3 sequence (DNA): TGTGCCAGCAGCGTCAGGGCTAATTCACCCCTCCACTTT. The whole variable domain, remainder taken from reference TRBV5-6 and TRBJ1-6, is DAGVTQSPTHLIKTRGQQVTLRCSPKSGHDTVSWYQQALGQGPQFIFQYYEEEERQRGNFPDRFSGHQFPNYSSELNVNALLLGDSALYLCASSVRANSPLHFGNGTRLTVT.

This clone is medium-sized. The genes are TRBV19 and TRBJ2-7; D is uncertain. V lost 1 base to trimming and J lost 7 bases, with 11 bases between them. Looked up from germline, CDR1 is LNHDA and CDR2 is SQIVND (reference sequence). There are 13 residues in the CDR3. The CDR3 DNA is TGTGCCAGTAGTATAGGGACCCATGGGGAGCAGTACTTC. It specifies CASSIGTHGEQYF. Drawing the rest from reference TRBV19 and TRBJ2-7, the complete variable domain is DGGITQSPKYLFRKEGQNVTLSCEQNLNHDAMYWYRQDPGQGLRLIYYSQIVNDFQKGDIAEGYSVSREKKESFPLTVTSAQKNPTAFYLCASSIGTHGEQYFGPGTRLTVT.

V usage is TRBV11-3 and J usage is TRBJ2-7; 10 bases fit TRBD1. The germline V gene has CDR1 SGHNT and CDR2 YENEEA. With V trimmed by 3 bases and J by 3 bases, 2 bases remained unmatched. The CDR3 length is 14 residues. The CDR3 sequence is CASSFRTGGYEQYF. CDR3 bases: TGTGCCAGCAGCTTCCGGACAGGGGGCTACGAGCAGTACTTC.

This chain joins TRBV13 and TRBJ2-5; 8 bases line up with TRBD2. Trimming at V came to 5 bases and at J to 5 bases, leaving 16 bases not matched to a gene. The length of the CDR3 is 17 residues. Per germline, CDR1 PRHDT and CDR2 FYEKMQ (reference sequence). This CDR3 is CASSPVRRGAPRETQYF. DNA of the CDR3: TGTGCCAGCAGCCCCGTACGGCGGGGGGCTCCCAGGGAGACCCAGTACTTC.

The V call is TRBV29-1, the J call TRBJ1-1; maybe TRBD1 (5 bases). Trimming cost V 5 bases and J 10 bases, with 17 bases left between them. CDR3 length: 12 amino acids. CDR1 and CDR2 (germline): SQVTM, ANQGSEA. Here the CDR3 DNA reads TGCAGCGTTCAATCCCGGAATGGGGGAGCTTTCTTT. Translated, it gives CSVQSRNGGAFF.

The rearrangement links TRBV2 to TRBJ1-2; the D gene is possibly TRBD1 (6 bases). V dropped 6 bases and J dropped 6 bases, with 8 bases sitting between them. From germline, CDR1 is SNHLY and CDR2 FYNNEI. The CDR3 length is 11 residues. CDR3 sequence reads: CASSRGDGYTF. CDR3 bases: TGTGCCAGCAGCAGGGGTGATGGCTACACCTTC.

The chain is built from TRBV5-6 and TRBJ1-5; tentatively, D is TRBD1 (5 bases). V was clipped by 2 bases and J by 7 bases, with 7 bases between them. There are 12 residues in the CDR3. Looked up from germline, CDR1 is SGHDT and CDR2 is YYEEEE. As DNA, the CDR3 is TGTGCCAGCAGCTTTGGGGGACAGCCCCAGCATTTT. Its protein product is CASSFGGQPQHF.

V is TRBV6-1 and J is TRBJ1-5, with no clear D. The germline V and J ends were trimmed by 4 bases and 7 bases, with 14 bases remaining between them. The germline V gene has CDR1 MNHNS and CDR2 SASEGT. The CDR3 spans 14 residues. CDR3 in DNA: TGTGCCAGCAGTGCGGGGATGCACGGCCAGCCCCAGCATTTT. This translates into CASSAGMHGQPQHF.

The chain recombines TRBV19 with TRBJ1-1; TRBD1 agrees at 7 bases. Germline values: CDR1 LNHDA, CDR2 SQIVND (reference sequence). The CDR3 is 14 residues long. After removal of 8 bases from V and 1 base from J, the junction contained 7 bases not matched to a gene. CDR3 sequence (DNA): TGTGCCAGTGCTACCACAGGGGCGAACACTGAAGCTTTCTTT. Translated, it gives CASATTGANTEAFF.

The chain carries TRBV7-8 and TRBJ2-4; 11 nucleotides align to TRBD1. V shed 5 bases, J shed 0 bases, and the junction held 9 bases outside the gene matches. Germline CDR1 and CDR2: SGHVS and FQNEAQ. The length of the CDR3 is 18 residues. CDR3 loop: CASSQKGQGVLAKNIQYF. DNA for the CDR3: TGTGCCAGCAGCCAGAAGGGACAGGGGGTACTAGCCAAAAACATTCAGTACTTC.